Below are 20 T cell receptor beta chains sequenced from a single sample in a study of T cells after yellow fever vaccination. TCRdb independently ran MiXCR on the 5' RACE reads; one entry per CDR3 protein. The data contain hundreds of thousands of distinct CDR3 sequences, around 17% of them singletons. The sequencing here drew on PBMCs, taken roughly 5 days after the first yellow fever vaccination. The source is a man younger than 35 who received the YFV17D yellow fever vaccine.

This clonotype was seen more than once but under ten times. V usage is TRBV12-3 or TRBV12-4 and J usage is TRBJ1-1, with D tentatively TRBD1 (6 bases). The CDR3 extends over 13 amino acids. V was pared by 6 bases and J by 5 bases, with 13 bases between. CDR3 residues: CASSPWTVTEAFF. CDR3 DNA: TGTGCCAGCAGCCCATGGACAGTGACTGAAGCTTTCTTT.

J is TRBJ1-6 and V is TRBV7-2; the D gene is possibly TRBD1 (5 bases). V lost 5 bases, J lost 7 bases, and 18 bases lay in between. The CDR3 extends over 16 amino acids. The germline CDR1 and CDR2 sequences are SGHTA and FQGNSA. CDR3 region: CASSKRRGYVNSPLHF. CDR3 sequence (DNA): TGTGCCAGCAGCAAACGCCGGGGGTATGTGAATTCACCCCTCCACTTT.

This clonotype was seen a few times. V gene TRBV6-2 or TRBV6-3 combines with J gene TRBJ2-1, with 8 nucleotides matching TRBD2. Germline V CDR1 and CDR2: MNHEY, SVGEGT. After removal of 4 bases from V and 3 bases from J, the junction contained 14 bases not matched to a gene. The CDR3 sequence is 18 residues long. CDR3: CASSSPGGASGHYNEQFF. Here the CDR3 DNA reads TGTGCCAGCAGTTCCCCGGGGGGGGCTAGCGGCCACTACAATGAGCAGTTCTTC.

This clonotype has just a few counts. The chain employs TRBV9 and TRBJ1-5; no firm D call. V was trimmed by 0 bases and J by 7 bases, leaving 14 bases between them. Germline values: CDR1 SGDLS, CDR2 YYNGEE. The CDR3 is 15 residues long. The CDR3 region is CASSVDSGLQQPQHF. In DNA, the CDR3 is TGTGCCAGCAGCGTAGATTCGGGATTACAGCAGCCCCAGCATTTT.

This sequence joins TRBV12-3 or TRBV12-4 and TRBJ1-1; 10 bases align to TRBD1. The J segment lost 5 bases and the V segment lost 1 base, leaving 4 bases of the junction unmatched. The CDR3 extends over 15 amino acids. Written as DNA, the CDR3 is TGTGCCAGCAGTTTAGACGGACAGGGGGGGACTGAAGCTTTCTTT. It encodes CASSLDGQGGTEAFF.

V usage is TRBV7-2 and J usage is TRBJ1-1; possible D gene TRBD1, 6 bases. CDR1 and CDR2 (germline): SGHTA, FQGNSA. Trimming stripped 2 bases from V and 7 bases from J, with 14 bases between. CDR3 size: 14 residues. The CDR3: CASSLWTVRGEAFF. Written as DNA, the CDR3 is TGTGCCAGCAGCTTATGGACAGTCCGAGGTGAAGCTTTCTTT. Combining the CDR3 with reference TRBV7-2 and TRBJ1-1 gives the whole variable domain GAGVSQSPSNKVTEKGKDVELRCDPISGHTALYWYRQSLGQGLEFLIYFQGNSAPDKSGLPSDRFSAERTGGSVSTLTIQRTQQEDSAVYLCASSLWTVRGEAFFGQGTRLTVV.

This clonotype was seen more than once but under ten times. The gene calls are TRBV6-1 and TRBJ1-5, with 7 positions matching TRBD1. This CDR3 has 15 residues. Germline CDR1 reads MNHNS; CDR2 reads SASEGT. V gave up 7 bases and J gave up 0 bases; unmatched junction bases: 6. The CDR3 coding sequence is TGTGCCAGCACCGCGGGACAGTATAGCAATCAGCCCCAGCATTTT. This codes for CASTAGQYSNQPQHF.

V gene TRBV4-1 combines with J gene TRBJ2-3; TRBD2 matches 11 bases. The germline CDR1 and CDR2 sequences are MGHRA and YSYEKL. CDR3 size: 15 residues. The trim removed 0 bases at V and 6 bases at J, leaving 2 bases unmatched. The DNA for the CDR3 is TGCGCCAGCAGCCAAGATCGACTAGCGGGGGATACGCAGTATTTT. It codes for CASSQDRLAGDTQYF.

The chain uses TRBV28 and TRBJ2-3, with TRBD2 matching 8 bases. Unmatched junction bases numbered 5, after V lost 6 bases and J lost 6 bases. The germline V gene has CDR1 MDHEN and CDR2 SYDVKM. The CDR3 is 13 residues long. The CDR3 loop is CASRLGGADTQYF. The CDR3 DNA sequence: TGTGCCAGCAGACTCGGGGGGGCGGATACGCAGTATTTT. Filled out from reference TRBV28 and TRBJ2-3, the complete variable domain reads DVKVTQSSRYLVKRTGEKVFLECVQDMDHENMFWYRQDPGLGLRLIYFSYDVKMKEKGDIPEGYSVSREKKERFSLILESASTNQTSMYLCASRLGGADTQYFGPGTRLTVL.

This clonotype has ten or more counts. The rearrangement uses TRBV5-1 and TRBJ2-3, with a possible D match to TRBD2 (5 bases). The CDR3 contains 13 residues. Germline lookup yields CDR1 SGHRS and CDR2 YFSETQ. Trimming shortened V by 4 bases and J by 4 bases, and 10 bases separated the two germline ends. CDR3 sequence (DNA): TGCGCCAGCAGCCTGCAACTAGCAGATACGCAGTATTTT. Its protein product is CASSLQLADTQYF.

This clonotype has only a few counts. The rearrangement joins TRBV6-1 to TRBJ1-2, with 9 bases aligning to TRBD1. The CDR3 consists of 14 residues. V shed 5 bases, J shed 3 bases, and the junction held 4 bases outside the gene matches. Germline lookup yields CDR1 MNHNS and CDR2 SASEGT. This CDR3 reads CASSMDRGHYGYTF. The CDR3 DNA reads as TGTGCCAGCAGTATGGACAGGGGCCACTATGGCTACACCTTC.

This clonotype was picked up one time. This sequence joins TRBV2 and TRBJ2-7; D is unclear. V shed 5 bases and J shed 7 bases, with 6 bases lying between them. This CDR3 region has 10 residues. The germline gives CDR1 SNHLY, CDR2 FYNNEI. This chain's CDR3 is CASSPVEQYF. CDR3 sequence (DNA): TGTGCCAGCAGTCCCGTAGAGCAGTACTTC.

This clonotype appeared a few times. The V and J genes are TRBV20-1 and TRBJ2-1; TRBD2 aligns across 8 bases. V was clipped by 4 bases and J by 1 base; unmatched bases: 6. Germline lookup yields CDR1 DFQATT and CDR2 SNEGSKA (reference sequence). The CDR3 runs 15 residues. The DNA for the CDR3 is TGCAGTGCTACCCCGGGGGGGAATTCCTACAATGAGCAGTTCTTC. Residues: CSATPGGNSYNEQFF.

V and J are TRBV9 and TRBJ2-3, with 10 bases lining up with TRBD2. The CDR3 is 15 amino acids. Germline V gene sequence: CDR1 SGDLS, CDR2 YYNGEE. J gave up 5 bases and V 4 bases, and 7 bases lay outside the gene matches. CDR3 nucleotide sequence: TGTGCCAGCAGCTTCAGCGGGGGGGCCGAAGATACGCAGTATTTT. This gives the protein CASSFSGGAEDTQYF. Supplemented by reference TRBV9 and TRBJ2-3, the full variable domain reads DSGVTQTPKHLITATGQRVTLRCSPRSGDLSVYWYQQSLDQGLQFLIQYYNGEERAKGNILERFSAQQFPDLHSELNLSSLELGDSALYFCASSFSGGAEDTQYFGPGTRLTVL.

This clonotype has more than one count but fewer than ten. The chain is built from TRBV25-1 and TRBJ2-4; possible D gene TRBD1, 6 bases. The CDR3 is 14 amino acids. CDR1 and CDR2 from the germline V gene are MGHDK and SYGVNS. Trimming took off 2 bases at V and 1 base at J, with 6 bases between the two ends. This chain's CDR3 is CASSETGAKNIQYF. The CDR3 nucleotides read TGTGCCAGCAGTGAAACAGGGGCCAAAAACATTCAGTACTTC.

The chain carries TRBV12-3 or TRBV12-4 and TRBJ1-2; D is possibly TRBD1 (6 bases). CDR3 length equals 12 residues. Trimming pared 6 bases from V and 8 bases from J, leaving 13 bases between. In nucleotides, the CDR3 is TGTGCCAGCAGATATCCAGGGGACGGCTACACCTTC. This gives the protein CASRYPGDGYTF.

The V call is TRBV4-3, the J call TRBJ2-3; the match to TRBD2 covers 13 bases. The trim removed 0 bases at V and 2 bases at J, leaving 5 bases unmatched. Germline values: CDR1 LGHNA, CDR2 YSLEER. CDR3 length: 18 amino acids. The CDR3 here is CASSQDKLAGGVTDTQYF. CDR3 coding DNA: TGCGCCAGCAGCCAAGATAAACTAGCGGGGGGGGTCACAGATACGCAGTATTTT.

The chain combines TRBV12-5 with TRBJ2-1, with 9 nucleotides matching TRBD1. Germline-derived CDR1 and CDR2 are LGHNT and FRNRAP. The junction had 10 bases not matched to a gene; V was cut back by 5 bases and J by 8 bases. The CDR3 covers 15 residues. CDR3 sequence: CASGLGQGGLDEQFF. CDR3 DNA sequence: TGTGCTAGTGGTCTGGGACAGGGCGGTTTGGATGAGCAGTTCTTC.

Only a few counts were recorded for this clonotype. The chain has TRBV4-1 and TRBJ2-1; 14 nucleotides match TRBD2. This CDR3 has 17 residues. J gave up 6 bases and V 0 bases, and 4 bases lay outside the gene matches. CDR1 is MGHRA, CDR2 YSYEKL, per germline. The CDR3, as DNA: TGCGCCAGCAGCCAAGATCGACTAGCGGGGGGGCCCAATGAGCAGTTCTTC. This sequence encodes CASSQDRLAGGPNEQFF.

This sequence joins TRBV21-1 and TRBJ1-5; no DNA check was done on the table's D call, TRBD1. TRBV21-1 is a known pseudogene. The CDR3 has 18 residues. The DNA for the CDR3 is TGTGCCAGCAGCAAGAGGGTCGACAGGGGGAAGAGCAATCAGCCCCAGCATTTT. Its protein product is CASSKRVDRGKSNQPQHF.